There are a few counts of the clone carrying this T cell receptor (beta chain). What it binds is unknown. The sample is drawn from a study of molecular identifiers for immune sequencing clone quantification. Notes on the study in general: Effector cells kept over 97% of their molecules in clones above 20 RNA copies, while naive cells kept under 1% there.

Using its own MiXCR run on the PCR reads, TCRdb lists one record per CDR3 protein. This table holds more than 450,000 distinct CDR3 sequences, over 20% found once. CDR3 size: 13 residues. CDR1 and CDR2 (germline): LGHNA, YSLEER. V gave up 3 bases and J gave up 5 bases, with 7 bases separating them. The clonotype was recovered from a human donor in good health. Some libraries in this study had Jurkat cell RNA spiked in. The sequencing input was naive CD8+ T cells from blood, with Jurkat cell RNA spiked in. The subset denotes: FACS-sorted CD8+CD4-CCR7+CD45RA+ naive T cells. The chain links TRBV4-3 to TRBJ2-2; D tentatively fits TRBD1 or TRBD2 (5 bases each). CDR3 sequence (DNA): TGCGCCAGCAGCCAGGGACGGACCGGGGAGCTGTTTTTT. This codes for CASSQGRTGELFF.